This T cell receptor beta chain was captured in a study of beta chain features in type 1 diabetes. The CDR3 covers 13 residues. The V end lost 11 bases, the J end lost 8 bases, and 16 bases lay between the germline ends. As for this clone: Its antigen is unidentified.

Overall study findings and caveats: The study found that naive, central memory and Treg TCRB repertoires appeared more similar in patients than in healthy donors. Moderate yet significant TCRB CDR3 shortening was seen in Type 1 diabetes patients in all four CD4+ subsets.

Of the isolated RNA, all was reverse transcribed, and so the sequenced material was expressed TCRB transcripts. Only in-frame clones appear in the TCRdb table, and some are missing; sequencing was by immunoSEQ multiplex PCR. The sample includes 140,000 or so clones, less than 15% of them seen just once. The sequence was obtained from a man in his late teens or twenties with type 1 diabetes. The sample taken for sequencing was central memory CD4+ T cells from blood. The rearrangement links TRBV23-1 to TRBJ1-6; D is perhaps TRBD1 (5 bases). Being an ORF, TRBV23-1 has a function that is uncertain. The CDR3 reads CARGRANDSPLHF. In nucleotides, the CDR3 is TGCGCCCGCGGCAGGGCCAACGATTCACCCCTCCACTTT.